This is a list of T cell receptor beta chains from one sample in a study of OX40 agonist ivuxolimab in advanced cancers. The assay was immunoSEQ multiplex PCR, and TCRdb's table has in-frame clones only and misses some. The sample has more than 50,000 clones, around 83% seen once. Sequenced here: CD4+ or CD8+ T cells sorted from blood, sampled in a trial of the OX40 agonist ivuxolimab. Receptor source: an adult with an advanced solid tumor such as melanoma, head and neck, liver or kidney cancer. The CDR3 runs from the conserved cysteine through the conserved F or W. The D gene is left open where the match is weak. Some rows have no size entry. The others give once, few or many, or a class for an expanded clone.

v_call	clone_size	d_call	j_call	cdr3_aa	cdr3_nt
TRBV5-1	-	TRBD1	TRBJ2-2	CASHPTGATGELFF	TGCGCCAGCCACCCCACAGGGGCCACCGGGGAGCTGTTTTTT
TRBV28	-	TRBD2	TRBJ2-1	CASRGSKAGNNNEQFF	TGTGCCAGCAGAGGGTCTAAAGCGGGAAACAACAATGAGCAGTTCTTC
TRBV28	-	TRBD2	TRBJ2-7	CASSLGGRSYEQYF	TGTGCCAGCAGTCTGGGGGGGAGATCCTACGAGCAGTACTTC
TRBV10-2	-	-	TRBJ2-5	CASSGSSGSSQETQYF	TGCGCCAGCAGTGGTAGTAGCGGATCATCCCAAGAGACCCAGTACTTC
TRBV10-1	-	TRBD2	TRBJ2-1	CASSESIAGGPNEQFF	TGCGCCAGCAGTGAGTCGATAGCGGGAGGGCCGAATGAGCAGTTCTTC
TRBV18	-	TRBD1	TRBJ1-4	CASSSGPNRGHRSTNEKLFF	TGTGCCAGCTCATCCGGGCCTAATAGGGGGCACAGGTCAACTAATGAAAAACTGTTTTTT
TRBV13	-	-	TRBJ2-7	CASSSHRGISPTYEQYF	TGTGCCAGCAGCTCCCACCGGGGGATTTCTCCCACCTACGAGCAGTACTTC
TRBV4-1	-	TRBD2	TRBJ2-3	CASSTSGSSTDTQYF	TGCGCCAGCTCGACTAGCGGGTCTAGCACAGATACGCAGTATTTT
TRBV19	once	-	TRBJ2-7	CASSTLPAGRYEQYF	TGTGCCAGTAGTACCCTCCCCGCTGGTCGCTACGAGCAGTACTTC
TRBV5-1	-	-	TRBJ2-1	CASSQTDGNNEQFF	TGCGCCAGCAGCCAAACCGACGGAAACAATGAGCAGTTCTTC
TRBV6-5	-	TRBD1	TRBJ2-1	CASSYSSGGGHNEQFF	TGTGCCAGCAGTTACTCATCAGGGGGCGGTCACAATGAGCAGTTCTTC
TRBV7-2	-	-	TRBJ1-2	CASSSSWGADGGYTF	TGTGCCAGCAGCTCCAGTTGGGGGGCGGACGGTGGCTACACCTTC
TRBV11-2	-	-	TRBJ2-1	CASSLLNEQFF	TGTGCCAGCAGCTTGTTGAATGAGCAGTTCTTC
TRBV7-2	-	-	TRBJ1-3	CASSPEGTPVGNTIYF	TGTGCCAGCAGCCCCGAGGGGACACCGGTCGGAAACACCATATATTTT
TRBV21-1	-	-	TRBJ2-1	CASSKGTRSIYNEQFF	TGTGCCAGCAGCAAAGGGACTAGGTCGATCTACAATGAGCAGTTCTTC
TRBV6-5	-	-	TRBJ1-1	CASSKRGNTEAFF	TGTGCCAGCAGCAAAAGAGGGAACACTGAAGCTTTCTTT
TRBV9	-	TRBD1	TRBJ1-1	CASSPRGGEGMNTEAFF	TGTGCCAGCAGCCCAAGAGGGGGCGAGGGAATGAACACTGAAGCTTTCTTT
TRBV5-5	once	-	TRBJ2-7	CASSLNRYEQYF	TGTGCCAGCAGCTTGAACCGGTACGAGCAGTACTTC
TRBV28	-	TRBD2	TRBJ2-7	CASSPVSGSSSYEQYF	TGTGCCAGCAGTCCCGTTAGCGGGTCTAGCTCCTACGAGCAGTACTTC
TRBV19	-	-	TRBJ2-3	CASSPSDGGTSTDTQYF	TGTGCCAGTAGTCCCTCCGATGGCGGTACTAGCACAGATACGCAGTATTTT
TRBV6-6	-	-	TRBJ1-4	CASSPRGPNEKLFF	TGTGCCAGCAGCCCCAGGGGACCTAATGAAAAACTGTTTTTT
TRBV5-6	-	-	TRBJ2-5	CASSFGRRQETQYF	TGTGCCAGCAGCTTTGGTAGGAGGCAAGAGACCCAGTACTTC
TRBV5-1	-	-	TRBJ2-7	CASSSAYNYEQYF	TGCGCCAGCAGCTCGGCGTACAACTACGAGCAGTACTTC
TRBV10-3	once	TRBD1	TRBJ2-7	CAISASGTVKDYEQYF	TGTGCCATCAGTGCATCCGGGACAGTAAAGGACTACGAGCAGTACTTC
TRBV7-2	-	TRBD1	TRBJ2-7	CASSFRDSYYEQYF	TGTGCCAGCAGCTTCCGGGACAGCTACTACGAGCAGTACTTC
TRBV7-2	-	-	TRBJ1-4	CASSPSHRANEKLFF	TGTGCCAGCAGCCCAAGCCACAGGGCAAATGAAAAACTGTTTTTT
TRBV9	-	-	TRBJ2-1	CASSVLSLGTYNEQFF	TGTGCCAGCAGCGTATTAAGCCTAGGAACCTACAATGAGCAGTTCTTC
TRBV6-1	-	-	TRBJ2-3	CAIVSQGGETDTQYF	TGTGCCATCGTAAGTCAGGGTGGGGAGACAGATACGCAGTATTTT
TRBV5-1	-	-	TRBJ2-1	CASSLQEIYNEQFF	TGCGCCAGCAGCCTTCAGGAGATCTACAATGAGCAGTTCTTC
TRBV7-6	once	-	TRBJ1-1	CASSLFTRQVNTEAFF	TGTGCCAGCAGCTTATTCACCCGACAGGTGAACACTGAAGCTTTCTTT
TRBV29-1	-	TRBD1	TRBJ1-5	CSVTGTNSNQPQHF	TGCAGCGTGACAGGGACGAATAGCAATCAGCCCCAGCATTTT
TRBV18	-	TRBD1	TRBJ2-3	CASSPLTPGTGGGGTDTQYF	TGTGCCAGCTCACCCTTAACACCCGGGACAGGGGGCGGCGGCACAGATACGCAGTATTTT
TRBV10-3	-	-	TRBJ2-2	CATRLDSAGELFF	TGTGCCACCAGATTGGATTCGGCCGGGGAGCTGTTTTTT
TRBV7-2	-	-	TRBJ2-7	CASSLPRGQGGHEQYF	TGTGCCAGCAGCTTACCCCGAGGGCAGGGAGGCCACGAGCAGTACTTC
TRBV2	-	-	TRBJ1-2	CASRDGQSNGGYTF	TGTGCCAGCAGGGACGGCCAGTCAAACGGGGGCTACACCTTC
TRBV7-9	-	-	TRBJ2-1	CASSLAGTSTGEQFF	TGTGCCAGCAGCTTAGCCGGGACGTCTACCGGGGAGCAGTTCTTC
TRBV9	-	-	TRBJ1-3	CASSSEEGNTIYF	TGTGCCAGCAGCTCAGAGGAAGGAAACACCATATATTTT
TRBV5-4	once	TRBD1	TRBJ2-2	CASSLGQGATGELFF	TGTGCCAGCAGCTTGGGGCAGGGGGCAACCGGGGAGCTGTTTTTT
TRBV6-1	-	-	TRBJ1-2	CASSEGGDYGYTF	TGTGCCAGCAGTGAAGGGGGCGACTATGGCTACACCTTC
TRBV5-1	-	TRBD2	TRBJ2-1	CASSLAPSGAVNEQFF	TGCGCCAGCAGCTTGGCCCCTAGCGGAGCGGTCAATGAGCAGTTCTTC